One and the same sample provided the 20 T cell receptor beta chains below, sequenced in a study of naive and memory T cell subsets. Whole blood, 2.5 to 3 ml, came from adult healthy volunteers. Alpha and beta constant region primers primed reverse transcription for blood and skin samples. TCRdb redid the calling of the 5' RACE reads with MiXCR, one entry per CDR3 protein. The sample yields about 26,000 distinct CDR3 sequences, 20% to 25% seen once. The source is a female donor in good health.

In this sample, this clonotype is medium-sized. CDR3 nucleotide sequence: TGTGCCAGCTCCTACAGGGGGCTCCTCACAGATACGCAGTATTTT. As protein: CASSYRGLLTDTQYF. The chain carries TRBV27 and TRBJ2-3; 9 nucleotides match TRBD1. Germline-derived CDR1 and CDR2 are MNHEY and SMNVEV (reference sequence). V gave up 8 bases and J gave up 2 bases; unmatched junction bases: 8. This CDR3 is 15 amino acids long.

The gene calls are TRBV28 and TRBJ2-7; D not resolved. The CDR3 has 12 amino acids. Germline-derived CDR1 and CDR2 are MDHEN and SYDVKM. The V end was cut by 4 bases, the J end by 5 bases, with 9 bases between. CDR3 DNA: TGTGCCAGCAGTTCCATGCGAGACGAGCAGTACTTC. Protein: CASSSMRDEQYF.

The chain is built from TRBV7-9 and TRBJ2-1; 13 bases align to TRBD2. J was trimmed by 8 bases and V by 5 bases; bases with no gene match: 9. Germline V gene sequence: CDR1 SEHNR, CDR2 FQNEAQ (reference sequence). The CDR3 is 16 residues long. DNA of the CDR3: TGTGCCAGCAGCCAACCCGGACTAGCGGGAGTGCATGAGCAGTTCTTC. Amino acid sequence: CASSQPGLAGVHEQFF.

This chain connects TRBV20-1 to TRBJ2-1, with 12 nucleotides matching TRBD2. The germline V gene has CDR1 DFQATT and CDR2 SNEGSKA (reference sequence). The CDR3 runs to 16 residues. V shed 3 bases, J shed 8 bases, and the junction held 11 bases outside the gene matches. As DNA, the CDR3 is TGCAGTGCTAGTCTGCTAGCGGGAGGGACTTTGGATGAGCAGTTCTTC. Protein sequence: CSASLLAGGTLDEQFF.

The genes are TRBV6-5 and TRBJ1-4; D perhaps matches TRBD1 (6 bases). There are 14 residues in the CDR3. The V gene lost 5 bases and the J gene lost 3 bases, with 10 bases spanning the gap. Germline values: CDR1 MNHEY, CDR2 SVGAGI. The CDR3 nucleotides are TGTGCCAGCAGTCGGGGGCTCGCTAATGAAAAACTGTTTTTT. Protein sequence: CASSRGLANEKLFF.

This chain joins TRBV7-2 and TRBJ2-5; D is unresolved. The CDR3 is 14 residues long. The germline V and J ends were trimmed by 5 bases and 3 bases, with 13 bases remaining between them. Germline assignment: CDR1 SGHTA and CDR2 FQGNSA. DNA for the CDR3: TGTGCCAGCAGCCCCAATAGGCGTAAAGAGACCCAGTACTTC. It yields the protein CASSPNRRKETQYF.

The chain joins TRBV27 to TRBJ1-6, with a tentative D call TRBD1 (5 bases). Germline CDR1 MNHEY, CDR2 SMNVEV (reference sequence). Deletions cut 3 bases from V and 0 bases from J, with 12 bases between. This CDR3 has 17 residues. The CDR3 nucleotides read TGTGCCAGCAGTTTCAGGGTCGGGAGCTCCTATAATTCACCCCTCCACTTT. Translated: CASSFRVGSSYNSPLHF.

The table lists this clonotype with many counts. V and J are TRBV5-4 and TRBJ2-7, with 11 bases lining up with TRBD2. Trimming at V came to 5 bases and at J to 7 bases, leaving 11 bases not matched to a gene. The CDR3 totals 15 residues. In germline, CDR1 is SGHNT, CDR2 YYREEE (reference sequence). In DNA form, the CDR3 reads TGTGCCAGCAGAACCGGGACTAGCGGTCCGGGGGAGCAGTACTTC. Amino acid sequence: CASRTGTSGPGEQYF.

CDR3 in DNA: TGCAGCGTTGAGGCCAGGCGGCAGAGAGCAACTGAAGCTTTCTTT. This encodes CSVEARRQRATEAFF. This rearrangement joins TRBV29-1 to TRBJ1-1; no reliable D call. Germline V CDR1 and CDR2: SQVTM, ANQGSEA. This CDR3 is built from 15 residues. Trimming stripped 3 bases from V and 5 bases from J, with 19 bases between.

This clonotype was seen many times. The CDR3 DNA reads as TGTGCCAGCAGCTCACAGGGGGCTAATGATAGCAATCAGCCCCAGCATTTT. Its translation: CASSSQGANDSNQPQHF. This sequence joins TRBV7-3 and TRBJ1-5, with 9 bases lining up with TRBD1. The V and J ends lost 4 bases and 0 bases, in that order; junction bases with no gene match: 7. Looked up from germline, CDR1 is SGHTA and CDR2 is FQGTGA. The CDR3 has 17 residues.

This clonotype occurred many times. The CDR3 coding sequence is TGTGCCAGCAGCTCGAGGGGGAGCTATAACACTGAAGCTTTCTTT. Its translation: CASSSRGSYNTEAFF. The chain recombines TRBV7-2 with TRBJ1-1; perhaps TRBD1 as D (6 bases). Germline-derived CDR1 and CDR2 are SGHTA and FQGNSA. CDR3 length equals 15 residues. V gave up 4 bases and J gave up 2 bases, with 14 bases separating them.

The chain couples TRBV6-5 to TRBJ1-6; D not certain. CDR3 length: 13 residues. V was shortened by 0 bases and J by 7 bases, with 4 bases between the two germline ends. CDR1 is MNHEY and CDR2 is SVGAGI in the germline V gene. Here the CDR3 DNA reads TGTGCCAGCAGTTACTCCCCGAATTCACCCCTCCACTTT. It yields the protein CASSYSPNSPLHF.

This clonotype appeared a few times. CDR3 DNA sequence: TGCGCCAGCAGCTTGGCCAACAGGGGCGAAACTTACACTGAAGCTTTCTTT. This sequence encodes CASSLANRGETYTEAFF. The chain links TRBV5-1 to TRBJ1-1, with 7 bases fitting TRBD1. This CDR3 is 17 amino acids long. V was clipped by 0 bases and J by 3 bases; unmatched bases: 11. CDR1 is SGHRS and CDR2 is YFSETQ in the germline V gene.

This clonotype rates as medium-sized. V is TRBV19 and J is TRBJ1-5, with D perhaps TRBD1 (6 bases). Trimming took 3 bases from V and 7 from J, leaving 22 bases between them. Germline V gives CDR1 LNHDA, CDR2 SQIVND (reference sequence). The CDR3 runs to 17 residues. The DNA of the CDR3 is TGTGCCAGTAGTATCACGGGGGCGACAGCCTTCGGGCAGCCCCAGCATTTT. It specifies CASSITGATAFGQPQHF.

This clonotype was observed many times. The V and J genes are TRBV6-4 and TRBJ2-3; TRBD2 agrees at 10 bases. After removal of 5 bases from V and 5 bases from J, the junction contained 4 bases not matched to a gene. This CDR3 spans 14 amino acids. Germline CDR1 and CDR2: MRHNA and SNTAGT. CDR3 bases: TGTGCCAGCAGTCTCAGCGGGGGGGTAGATACGCAGTATTTT. Translating it yields CASSLSGGVDTQYF.

This clonotype appeared a few times. The DNA for the CDR3 is TGTGCCAGCAGCTTAGGAACAGCAAACAACTATGGCTACACCTTC. It encodes CASSLGTANNYGYTF. The chain joins TRBV7-8 to TRBJ1-2; no clear D. Germline CDR1 and CDR2: SGHVS and FQNEAQ. The length of the CDR3 is 15 residues. Trimming removed 1 base at V and 2 bases at J, with 11 bases between.

The V gene is TRBV7-2, the J gene TRBJ2-1; 8 bases match TRBD2. Germline V gene data show CDR1 as SGHTA and CDR2 as FQGNSA. Unmatched junction bases numbered 8, after V lost 1 base and J lost 9 bases. The CDR3 is 15 amino acids. The CDR3 is CASSLVGLGTSEQFF. Here the CDR3 DNA reads TGTGCCAGCAGCTTAGTGGGACTAGGAACCAGTGAGCAGTTCTTC. Drawing the rest from reference TRBV7-2 and TRBJ2-1, the complete variable domain is GAGVSQSPSNKVTEKGKDVELRCDPISGHTALYWYRQSLGQGLEFLIYFQGNSAPDKSGLPSDRFSAERTGGSVSTLTIQRTQQEDSAVYLCASSLVGLGTSEQFFGPGTRLTVL.

V is TRBV7-2 and J is TRBJ2-1; 7 bases line up with TRBD2. The CDR3 is made up of 15 amino acids. Unmatched junction bases numbered 10, after V lost 1 base and J lost 10 bases. CDR1 is SGHTA and CDR2 is FQGNSA in the germline V gene. CDR3 sequence (DNA): TGTGCCAGCAGCTTAGAGTCAGCGGGACTGGGGGAGCAGTTCTTC. Amino acids: CASSLESAGLGEQFF.

This clonotype was counted only a few times. This chain uses TRBV6-1 with TRBJ2-1, with D hard to call. CDR1 and CDR2 (germline): MNHNS, SASEGT. This CDR3 is 10 amino acids long. V was clipped by 5 bases and J by 10 bases, with 6 bases between them. CDR3 sequence (DNA): TGTGCCAGCAGTATCCGAGAGCAGTTCTTC. Its protein product is CASSIREQFF.

This clonotype was recorded a few times. The chain recombines TRBV6-4 with TRBJ2-3, with 7 nucleotides matching TRBD2. The CDR3 length is 16 residues. Losses at the gene ends were 3 bases for V and 6 bases for J; bases not matched to a gene: 12. Germline V gives CDR1 MRHNA, CDR2 SNTAGT. Here the CDR3 reads CASSESGASGRDTQYF. The CDR3 nucleotides read TGTGCCAGCAGTGAGTCTGGGGCTAGCGGACGTGATACGCAGTATTTT.